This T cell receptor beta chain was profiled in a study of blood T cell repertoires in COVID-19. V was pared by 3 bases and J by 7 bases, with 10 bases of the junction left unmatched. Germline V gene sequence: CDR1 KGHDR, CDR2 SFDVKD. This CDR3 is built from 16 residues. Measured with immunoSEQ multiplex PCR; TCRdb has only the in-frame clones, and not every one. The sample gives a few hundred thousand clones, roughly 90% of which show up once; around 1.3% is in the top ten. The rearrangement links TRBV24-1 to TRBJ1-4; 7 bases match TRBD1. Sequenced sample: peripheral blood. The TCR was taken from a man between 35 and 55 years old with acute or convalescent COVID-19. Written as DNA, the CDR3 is TGTGCCACCAGTGATCCTTCACAGGGGTTGGGTGAAAAACTGTTTTTT. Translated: CATSDPSQGLGEKLFF.